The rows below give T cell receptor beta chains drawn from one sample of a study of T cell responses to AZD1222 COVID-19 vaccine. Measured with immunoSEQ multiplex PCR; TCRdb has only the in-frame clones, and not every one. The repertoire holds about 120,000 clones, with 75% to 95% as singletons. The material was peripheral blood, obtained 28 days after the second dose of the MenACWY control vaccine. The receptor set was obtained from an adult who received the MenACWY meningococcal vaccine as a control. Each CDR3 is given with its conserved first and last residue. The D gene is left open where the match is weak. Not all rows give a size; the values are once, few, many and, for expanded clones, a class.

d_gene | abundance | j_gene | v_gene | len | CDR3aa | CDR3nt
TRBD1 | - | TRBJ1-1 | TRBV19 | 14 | CASTKDRGYTEAFF | TGTGCCAGTACCAAGGACAGGGGATACACTGAAGCTTTCTTT
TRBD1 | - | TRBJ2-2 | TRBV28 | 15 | CASSQRQGDTGELFF | TGTGCCAGCAGTCAACGACAGGGTGACACCGGGGAGCTGTTTTTT
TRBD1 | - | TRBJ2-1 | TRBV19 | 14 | CASSTGQGFNEQFF | TGTGCCAGTAGTACAGGACAGGGTTTCAATGAGCAGTTCTTC
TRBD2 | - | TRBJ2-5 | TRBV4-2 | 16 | CASSQEPVAGQETQYF | TGTGCCAGCAGCCAAGAACCGGTAGCGGGGCAAGAGACCCAGTACTTC
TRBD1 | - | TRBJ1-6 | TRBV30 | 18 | CAWSDDRGRGLNDSPLHF | TGTGCCTGGAGCGATGACAGGGGGCGCGGGCTGAATGATTCACCCCTCCACTTT
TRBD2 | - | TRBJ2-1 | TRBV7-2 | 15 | CASSFSGSKGNEQFF | TGTGCCAGCAGCTTTAGCGGGAGTAAAGGTAATGAGCAGTTCTTC
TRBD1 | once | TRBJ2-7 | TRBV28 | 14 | CASSFWDRSYEQYF | TGTGCCAGCAGTTTTTGGGACAGGTCCTACGAGCAGTACTTC
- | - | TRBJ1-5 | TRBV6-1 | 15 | CASSERGVGNQPQHF | TGTGCCAGCAGTGAAAGGGGGGTTGGCAATCAGCCCCAGCATTTT
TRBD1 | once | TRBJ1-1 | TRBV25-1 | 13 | CASTSDRGPEAFF | TGTGCCAGCACCTCCGACAGGGGCCCTGAAGCTTTCTTT
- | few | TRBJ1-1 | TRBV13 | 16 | CASSRLGSTVYTEAFF | TGTGCCAGCAGCCGACTCGGTTCGACGGTCTACACTGAAGCTTTCTTT
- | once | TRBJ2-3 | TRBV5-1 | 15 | CASSFSEGGTDTQYF | TGCGCCAGCAGCTTCAGCGAGGGGGGCACAGATACGCAGTATTTT
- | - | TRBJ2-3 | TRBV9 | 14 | CASNLARGTDTQYF | TGTGCCAGCAACCTAGCGCGGGGCACAGATACGCAGTATTTT
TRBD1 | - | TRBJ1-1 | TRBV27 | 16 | CASSLSLLTGGTEAFF | TGTGCCAGCAGTTTATCCCTACTGACAGGGGGCACTGAAGCTTTCTTT
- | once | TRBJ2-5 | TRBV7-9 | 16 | CASSLIGWGEEETQYF | TGTGCCAGCAGCCTCATAGGCTGGGGGGAAGAAGAGACCCAGTACTTC
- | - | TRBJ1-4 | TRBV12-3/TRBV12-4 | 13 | CASSKVVTEKLFF | TGTGCCAGCAGTAAGGTCGTAACTGAAAAACTGTTTTTT
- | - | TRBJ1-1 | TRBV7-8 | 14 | CATAPKRGNTEAFF | TGTGCCACCGCGCCGAAACGTGGGAACACTGAAGCTTTCTTT